This paragraph covers one T cell receptor (beta chain) sequence. Germline V gene lookup returns CDR1 MGHDK and CDR2 SYGVNS. The CDR3 consists of 17 residues. Unmatched junction bases numbered 7, after V lost 2 bases and J lost 0 bases. Generated by immunoSEQ multiplex PCR, the TCRdb table keeps only in-frame clones and is missing some. The data contain 15,000 to 20,000 clones, about four fifths of them singletons. This specimen comes from a study of STAT5B mutations in CD4+ large granular lymphocyte leukemia. The rearrangement uses TRBV25-1 and TRBJ2-1, with 7 bases fitting TRBD2. The clonotype comes from a human donor in good health. Sequenced sample: CD4+ T cells from blood buffy coats. The CDR3, as DNA: TGTGCCAGCAGTGAACCCCCTGGCGGGAGCTCCTACAATGAGCAGTTCTTC. Translating it yields CASSEPPGGSSYNEQFF.